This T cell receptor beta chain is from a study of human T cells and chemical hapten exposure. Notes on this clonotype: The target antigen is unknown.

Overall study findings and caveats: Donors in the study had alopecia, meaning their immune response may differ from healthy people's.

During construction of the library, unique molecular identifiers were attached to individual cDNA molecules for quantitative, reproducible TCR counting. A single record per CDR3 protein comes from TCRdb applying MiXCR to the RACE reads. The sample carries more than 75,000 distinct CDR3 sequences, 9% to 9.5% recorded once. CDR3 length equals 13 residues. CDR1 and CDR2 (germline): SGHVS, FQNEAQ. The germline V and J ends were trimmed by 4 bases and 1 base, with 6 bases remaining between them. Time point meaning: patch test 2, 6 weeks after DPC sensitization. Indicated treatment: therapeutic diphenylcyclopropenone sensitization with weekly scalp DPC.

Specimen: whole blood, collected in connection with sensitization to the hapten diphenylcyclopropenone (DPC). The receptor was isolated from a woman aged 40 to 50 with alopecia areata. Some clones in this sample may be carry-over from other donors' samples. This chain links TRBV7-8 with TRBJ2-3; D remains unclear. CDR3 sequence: CASSYAGTDTQYF. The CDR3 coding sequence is TGTGCCAGCAGCTACGCAGGCACAGATACGCAGTATTTT.